This T cell receptor (beta chain) was sequenced during a study of T cell responses to AZD1222 COVID-19 vaccine. Broader study findings: Spike-specific TCR breadth and depth both grew after two AZD1222 doses. Most donors were white British, females outnumbered males, and clonal diversity was possibly underestimated. Researchers took repertoire samples only after the peak T cell response had come.

Assay: immunoSEQ multiplex PCR; the TCRdb copy retains only in-frame clones and omits some. The sample holds some 60,000 clones; 65% to 90% are singletons and the top ten take about 7%. Worth noting for this clone: Antigen: not known.

The germline CDR1 and CDR2 sequences are LNHDA and SQIVND (reference sequence). V trimming: 3 bases; J trimming: 7 bases; junction bases outside the gene matches: 8. CDR3 length equals 16 residues. The genes are TRBV19 and TRBJ2-1, with 11 bases matching TRBD2. Specimen: peripheral blood, collected 28 days after the second AZD1222 dose. This TCR was sampled from an adult who received the AZD1222 COVID-19 vaccine. The CDR3 protein is CASSMARLAGGNEQFF. The CDR3 DNA reads as TGTGCCAGTAGTATGGCGCGTCTAGCGGGAGGAAATGAGCAGTTCTTC.